A single sample is the source of the 24 T cell receptor beta chains below, sequenced in a study of T-cell reconstitution after alpha-beta-depleted transplantation in children. It was with unique molecular identifiers that the TCRbeta library was prepared. In TCRdb, the PCR reads were re-called with MiXCR into one record per CDR3 protein. The sample gives about 580,000 distinct CDR3 sequences, roughly 23% of which show up once; 11% to 15% is in the top ten. The input for sequencing was PBMCs, mostly from graft donor cells, taken 360 days after TCRalphabeta/CD19-depleted stem cell transplant. These receptors were taken from a boy under two years old who had a stem cell transplant for acute myeloid leukemia, so the T cells may come from the graft donor.

The rearrangement joins TRBV12-3 or TRBV12-4 to TRBJ1-4; 8 nucleotides align to TRBD1. V lost 6 bases to trimming and J lost 6 bases; unmatched junction nucleotides: 6. This CDR3 is built from 14 residues. CDR3 loop: CASSLRGRDEKLFF. The CDR3 DNA is TGTGCCAGCAGCCTCAGGGGGCGGGATGAAAAACTGTTTTTT.

The sample holds many counts of this clonotype. The genes are TRBV10-3 and TRBJ1-2, with D tentatively TRBD1 (6 bases). Germline V gene lookup returns CDR1 ENHRY and CDR2 SYGVKD. There are 15 residues in the CDR3. The V gene lost 2 bases and the J gene lost 6 bases, with 16 bases spanning the gap. CDR3 in DNA: TGTGCCATCAGTGAGATGGACAGCCTCCACGATGGCTACACCTTC. Its protein product is CAISEMDSLHDGYTF.

A remark on this clonotype: A clone one base away is much larger, so this may be a read error. The rearrangement links TRBV4-3 to TRBJ2-3; 9 bases match TRBD2. The germline gives CDR1 LGHNA, CDR2 YSLEER. The CDR3 length is 16 residues. V was pared by 5 bases and J by 4 bases, with 10 bases of the junction left unmatched. The CDR3 loop is CASSKPGLAGSDTQYF. The CDR3 coding sequence is TGCGCCAGCAGCAAACCGGGACTAGCTGGATCAGATACGCAGTATTTT.

This clonotype was recorded at least ten times. The genes are TRBV20-1 and TRBJ2-3; no reliable D call. Trimming removed 4 bases at V and 2 bases at J, with 16 bases between. The CDR3 is 15 residues long. Germline assignment: CDR1 DFQATT and CDR2 SNEGSKA (reference sequence). This CDR3 is CSATRNPLYTDTQYF. In DNA form, the CDR3 reads TGCAGTGCTACCCGAAATCCACTCTACACAGATACGCAGTATTTT.

In this sample, this clonotype turned up many times. The CDR3, as DNA: TGCAGCGTTAGACCTATCGGACAGGCGAACACCGGGGAGCTGTTTTTT. Translated, it gives CSVRPIGQANTGELFF. This sequence joins TRBV29-1 and TRBJ2-2; 7 bases map to TRBD1. Germline V gene sequence: CDR1 SQVTM, CDR2 ANQGSEA. There are 16 residues in the CDR3. V was clipped by 5 bases and J by 0 bases; unmatched bases: 9.

The chain couples TRBV5-6 to TRBJ2-7, with 7 bases lining up with TRBD1. The CDR3 is made up of 15 amino acids. The ends lost 2 bases at V and 1 base at J; junction bases unmatched: 6. The germline V gene encodes CDR1 SGHDT and CDR2 YYEEEE. CDR3: CASSFLDRESYEQYF. The CDR3 coding sequence is TGTGCCAGCAGCTTCCTCGACAGGGAGTCCTACGAGCAGTACTTC.

This clonotype has just one count. The rearrangement links TRBV12-3 or TRBV12-4 to TRBJ1-2, with D tentatively TRBD1 (6 bases). Trimming removed 6 bases from V and 4 bases from J, with 18 bases in between. The CDR3 length is 15 residues. This CDR3 is CASSKADSFPYGYTF. The CDR3 DNA reads as TGTGCCAGCAGCAAAGCGGACAGCTTCCCCTATGGCTACACCTTC.

V gene TRBV10-3 combines with J gene TRBJ1-5, with D unresolved. V was clipped by 5 bases and J by 0 bases, with 11 bases between them. The CDR3 is 15 residues long. Per the germline V gene, CDR1 is ENHRY and CDR2 is SYGVKD. In DNA form, the CDR3 reads TGTGCCATCAGTCCCGGGCTCAGTAGCAATCAGCCCCAGCATTTT. Its translation: CAISPGLSSNQPQHF.

This rearrangement joins TRBV24-1 to TRBJ2-1; perhaps TRBD1 as D (5 bases). This CDR3 region has 13 residues. V was shortened by 8 bases and J by 8 bases, with 15 bases between the two germline ends. CDR1 is KGHDR and CDR2 is SFDVKD in the germline V gene. The CDR3 reads CATKAGNTHEQFF. The CDR3 nucleotides read TGTGCCACCAAGGCAGGGAATACGCATGAGCAGTTCTTC.

This clonotype occurred many times. The chain has TRBV20-1 and TRBJ2-1; 10 nucleotides align to TRBD1. Germline V CDR1 and CDR2: DFQATT, SNEGSKA (reference sequence). Losses at the gene ends were 5 bases for V and 6 bases for J; bases not matched to a gene: 10. The CDR3 consists of 15 residues. CDR3 protein: CSAHGWDRGGNEQFF. The CDR3 nucleotides are TGCAGTGCTCATGGATGGGACAGGGGAGGCAATGAGCAGTTCTTC.

The chain combines TRBV4-3 with TRBJ2-3; TRBD1 is a possible D gene (6 bases). Germline CDR1 and CDR2: LGHNA and YSLEER. V was trimmed by 9 bases and J by 2 bases, leaving 18 bases between them. The CDR3 runs to 15 residues. CDR3 residues: CASSLGTPPTDTQYF. CDR3 DNA: TGCGCCAGTTCCCTAGGGACACCACCCACAGATACGCAGTATTTT.

This clonotype appeared many times. The chain has TRBV7-9 and TRBJ2-2; 8 bases are shared with TRBD1. The CDR3 runs 17 residues. Trimming took 6 bases from V and 5 from J; bases not matched to a gene: 14. Germline V gene sequence: CDR1 SEHNR, CDR2 FQNEAQ (reference sequence). The CDR3 sequence is CASRNNFRGPRTGELFF. CDR3 nucleotide sequence: TGTGCCAGCAGAAATAACTTCAGGGGGCCGAGGACCGGGGAGCTGTTTTTT.

This sequence joins TRBV20-1 and TRBJ1-2; no clear D gene. Trimming shortened V by 0 bases and J by 3 bases, and 8 bases separated the two germline ends. CDR3 length: 13 amino acids. Looked up from germline, CDR1 is DFQATT and CDR2 is SNEGSKA (reference sequence). The CDR3 DNA is TGCAGTGCTAGAGAGCGCTCGGACTATGGCTACACCTTC. It encodes CSARERSDYGYTF.

This chain joins TRBV9 and TRBJ2-5; D possibly corresponds to TRBD1 (5 bases). The V gene lost 0 bases and the J gene lost 7 bases, with 19 bases spanning the gap. This CDR3 has 16 amino acids. In germline, CDR1 is SGDLS, CDR2 YYNGEE. The CDR3 region has the DNA TGTGCCAGCAGCGTAGACTTGCTGACAGTTGAAGGGACCCAGTACTTC. Its translation: CASSVDLLTVEGTQYF.

The chain joins TRBV12-3 or TRBV12-4 to TRBJ2-7; 10 bases align to TRBD1. Germline trimming cut 5 bases from V and 4 bases from J; bases unmatched to any gene: 8. CDR3 length: 15 amino acids. The chain's CDR3 is CASSLDRDRGYEQYF. In DNA, the CDR3 is TGTGCCAGCAGTCTTGACCGGGACAGGGGTTACGAGCAGTACTTC.

Many counts were recorded for this clonotype. The J gene is TRBJ1-4, the V gene TRBV15; D unclear. Trimming pared 0 bases from V and 4 bases from J, leaving 12 bases between. The CDR3 has 16 residues. The germline gives CDR1 LNHNV, CDR2 YYDKDF (reference sequence). Here the CDR3 reads CATSRDFGTGNEKLFF. For the CDR3, the DNA is TGTGCCACCAGCAGAGATTTTGGAACGGGTAATGAAAAACTGTTTTTT.

The chain recombines TRBV27 with TRBJ2-1, with D perhaps TRBD1 or TRBD2 (6 bases each). Trimming took off 4 bases at V and 8 bases at J, with 15 bases between the two ends. The CDR3 is made up of 14 amino acids. Germline V CDR1 and CDR2: MNHEY, SMNVEV (reference sequence). The CDR3 region has the DNA TGTGCCAGCAGTTCAAGGGGGGTTTTCGATGAGCAGTTCTTC. It is translated as CASSSRGVFDEQFF.

This chain uses TRBV24-1 with TRBJ2-7; unclear D gene. This CDR3 has 12 residues. CDR1 KGHDR and CDR2 SFDVKD come from the germline V gene. Trimming took off 4 bases at V and 3 bases at J, with 6 bases between the two ends. The CDR3: CATSDRSYEQYF. In DNA, the CDR3 is TGTGCCACCAGTGACAGGAGCTACGAGCAGTACTTC.

The chain couples TRBV7-8 to TRBJ2-3, with 10 bases fitting TRBD2. Germline-derived CDR1 and CDR2 are SGHVS and FQNEAQ. The V gene end was trimmed by 4 bases and the J gene end by 6 bases; junction bases not matched to a gene: 10. This CDR3 has 16 amino acids. As DNA, the CDR3 is TGTGCCAGCAGCTCCCACAGCGGGGGGGCCCGGGATACGCAGTATTTT. It encodes CASSSHSGGARDTQYF.

The chain has TRBV12-3 or TRBV12-4 and TRBJ2-7; weak D call: TRBD1 (6 bases). The CDR3 covers 13 residues. V gave up 1 base and J gave up 9 bases, with 13 bases separating them. The CDR3 region is CASSLVTGTTQYV. As DNA, the CDR3 is TGTGCCAGCAGTTTAGTCACAGGGACGACGCAGTACGTC.

This clonotype was seen a few times. This chain connects TRBV24-1 to TRBJ2-1; D may be TRBD1 (6 bases). The V end lost 8 bases, the J end lost 8 bases, and 15 bases lay between the germline ends. The CDR3 loop spans 13 amino acids. Germline V gene lookup returns CDR1 KGHDR and CDR2 SFDVKD. Here the CDR3 reads CATKGHIKDEQFF. The CDR3 DNA reads TGTGCCACCAAGGGACACATTAAGGATGAGCAGTTCTTC.

The chain carries TRBV20-1 and TRBJ2-2; 11 bases map to TRBD2. This CDR3 spans 15 amino acids. CDR1 is DFQATT and CDR2 is SNEGSKA in the germline V gene (reference sequence). The V and J ends lost 3 bases and 5 bases, in that order; junction bases with no gene match: 5. The DNA of the CDR3 is TGCAGTGCTAGGAGACTAGCGGGAATAACCGGGGAGCTGTTTTTT. Its protein product is CSARRLAGITGELFF.

The chain carries TRBV5-1 and TRBJ2-3; 9 positions agree with TRBD2. The CDR3 runs 17 residues. The germline CDR1 and CDR2 sequences are SGHRS and YFSETQ. Trimming at V came to 0 bases and at J to 2 bases, leaving 7 bases not matched to a gene. The CDR3 nucleotides are TGCGCCAGCAGCTTGGCCGGGGGGACTAGCTTCACAGATACGCAGTATTTT. Translating gives CASSLAGGTSFTDTQYF.

In its sample, this clonotype was seen many times. The chain employs TRBV10-3 and TRBJ2-7, with D possibly being TRBD2 (6 bases). V lost 10 bases, J lost 5 bases, and 15 bases lay in between. This CDR3 has 12 amino acids. The V gene's germline CDR1 is ENHRY and CDR2 SYGVKD. In nucleotides, the CDR3 is TGTGCCACCAGGGAGGCTGGGGACGAGCAGTACTTC. Protein: CATREAGDEQYF.